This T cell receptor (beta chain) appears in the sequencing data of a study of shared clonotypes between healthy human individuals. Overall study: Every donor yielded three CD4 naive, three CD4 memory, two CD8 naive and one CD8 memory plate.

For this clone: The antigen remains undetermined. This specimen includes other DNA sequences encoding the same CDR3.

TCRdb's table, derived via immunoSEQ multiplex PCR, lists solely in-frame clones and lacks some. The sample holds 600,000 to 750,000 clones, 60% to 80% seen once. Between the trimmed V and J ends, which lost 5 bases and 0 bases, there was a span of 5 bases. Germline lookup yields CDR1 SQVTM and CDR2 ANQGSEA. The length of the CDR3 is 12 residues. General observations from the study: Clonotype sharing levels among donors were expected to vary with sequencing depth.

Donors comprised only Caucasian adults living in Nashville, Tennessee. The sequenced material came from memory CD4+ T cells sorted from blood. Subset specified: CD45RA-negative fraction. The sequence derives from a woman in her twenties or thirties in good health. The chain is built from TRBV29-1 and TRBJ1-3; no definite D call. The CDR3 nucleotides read TGCAGCGTTCGGGTCTCTGGAAACACCATATATTTT. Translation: CSVRVSGNTIYF.